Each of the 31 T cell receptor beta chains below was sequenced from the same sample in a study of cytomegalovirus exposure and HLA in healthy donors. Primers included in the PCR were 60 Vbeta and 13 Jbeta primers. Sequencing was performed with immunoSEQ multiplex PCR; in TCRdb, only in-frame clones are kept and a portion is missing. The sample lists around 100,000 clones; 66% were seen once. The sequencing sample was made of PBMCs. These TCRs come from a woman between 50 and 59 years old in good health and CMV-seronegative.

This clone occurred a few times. The CDR3 sequence is CASSYSTATKETQYF. CDR3 nucleotides: TGTGCCAGCAGTTACTCGACAGCAACAAAAGAGACCCAGTACTTC. V is TRBV6-5 and J is TRBJ2-5, with a possible D match to TRBD1 (5 bases). The CDR3 has 15 residues. CDR1 and CDR2 (germline): MNHEY, SVGAGI. The ends were cut back, 0 bases at V and 3 bases at J, with 11 bases in the middle.

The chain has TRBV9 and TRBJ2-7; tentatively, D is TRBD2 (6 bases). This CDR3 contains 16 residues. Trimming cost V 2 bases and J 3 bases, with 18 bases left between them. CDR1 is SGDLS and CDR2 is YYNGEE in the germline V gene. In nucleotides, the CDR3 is TGTGCCAGCAGCGTTGACGCCGGCGGGACGATCTACGAGCAGTACTTC. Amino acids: CASSVDAGGTIYEQYF.

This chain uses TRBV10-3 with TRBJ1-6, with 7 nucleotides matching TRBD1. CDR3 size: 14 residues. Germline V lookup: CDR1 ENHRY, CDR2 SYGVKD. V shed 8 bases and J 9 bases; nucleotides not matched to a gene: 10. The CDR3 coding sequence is TGTGCCATCGGATACGGGACAGAAGGTTCACCCCTCCACTTT. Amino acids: CAIGYGTEGSPLHF.

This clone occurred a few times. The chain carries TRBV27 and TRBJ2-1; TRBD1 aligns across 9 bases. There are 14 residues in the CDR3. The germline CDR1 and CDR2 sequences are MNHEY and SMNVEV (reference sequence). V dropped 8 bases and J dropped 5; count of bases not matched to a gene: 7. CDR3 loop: CASRRDRVHNEQFF. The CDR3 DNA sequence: TGTGCCAGCCGCCGGGACAGGGTCCACAATGAGCAGTTCTTC.

The CDR3 DNA sequence: TGTGCCAGTAGACAAACAGGGGAAGACGAGCAGTACTTC. Translated: CASRQTGEDEQYF. This chain uses TRBV19 with TRBJ2-7; 7 bases are a match to TRBD1. The V gene's germline CDR1 is LNHDA and CDR2 SQIVND (reference sequence). With V trimmed by 6 bases and J by 5 bases, 7 bases remained unmatched. The CDR3 runs to 13 residues. The whole variable domain, remainder taken from reference TRBV19 and TRBJ2-7, is DGGITQSPKYLFRKEGQNVTLSCEQNLNHDAMYWYRQDPGQGLRLIYYSQIVNDFQKGDIAEGYSVSREKKESFPLTVTSAQKNPTAFYLCASRQTGEDEQYFGPGTRLTVT.

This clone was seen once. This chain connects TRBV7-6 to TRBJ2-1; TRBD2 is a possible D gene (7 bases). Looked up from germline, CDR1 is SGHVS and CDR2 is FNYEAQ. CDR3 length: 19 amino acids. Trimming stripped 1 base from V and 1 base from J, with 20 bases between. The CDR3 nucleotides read TGTGCCAGCAGCTTAGAAGTAGGGGGGGAAGGGTATTCCTACAATGAGCAGTTCTTC. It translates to CASSLEVGGEGYSYNEQFF.

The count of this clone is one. DNA of the CDR3: TGTGCCAGCAGCACGGGACAGGGGACCGGGGAGCTGTTTTTT. Translating it yields CASSTGQGTGELFF. This chain links TRBV11-3 with TRBJ2-2; TRBD1 matches at 10 bases. CDR1 is SGHNT and CDR2 is YENEEA in the germline V gene. The CDR3 consists of 14 residues. Trimming took 5 bases from V and 5 from J; bases not matched to a gene: 2.

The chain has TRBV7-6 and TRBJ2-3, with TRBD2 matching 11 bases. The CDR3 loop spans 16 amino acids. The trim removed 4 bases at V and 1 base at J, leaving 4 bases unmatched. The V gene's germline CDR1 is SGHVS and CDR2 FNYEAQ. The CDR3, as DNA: TGTGCCAGCAGCTCTCAGACTAGCGGGGGCACAGATACGCAGTATTTT. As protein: CASSSQTSGGTDTQYF.

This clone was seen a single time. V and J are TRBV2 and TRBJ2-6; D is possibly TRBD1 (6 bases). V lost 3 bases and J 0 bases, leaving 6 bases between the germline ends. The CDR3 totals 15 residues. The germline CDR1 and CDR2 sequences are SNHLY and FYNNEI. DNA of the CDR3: TGTGCCAGCAGTGACAGGGGCTCTGGGGCCAACGTCCTGACTTTC. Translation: CASSDRGSGANVLTF.

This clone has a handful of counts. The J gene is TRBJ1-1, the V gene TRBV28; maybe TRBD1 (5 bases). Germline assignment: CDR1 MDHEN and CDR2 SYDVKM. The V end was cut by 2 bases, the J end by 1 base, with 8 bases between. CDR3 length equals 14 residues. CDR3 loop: CASSLNQGNTEAFF. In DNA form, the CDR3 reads TGTGCCAGCAGTTTAAACCAGGGGAACACTGAAGCTTTCTTT. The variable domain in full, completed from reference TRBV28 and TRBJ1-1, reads DVKVTQSSRYLVKRTGEKVFLECVQDMDHENMFWYRQDPGLGLRLIYFSYDVKMKEKGDIPEGYSVSREKKERFSLILESASTNQTSMYLCASSLNQGNTEAFFGQGTRLTVV.

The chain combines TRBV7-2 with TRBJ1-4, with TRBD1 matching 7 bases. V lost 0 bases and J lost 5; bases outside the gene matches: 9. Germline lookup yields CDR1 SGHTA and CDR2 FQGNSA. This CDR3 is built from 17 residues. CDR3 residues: CASSLAPGTVSNEKLFF. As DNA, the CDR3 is TGTGCCAGCAGCTTAGCGCCTGGGACAGTTAGCAATGAAAAACTGTTTTTT.

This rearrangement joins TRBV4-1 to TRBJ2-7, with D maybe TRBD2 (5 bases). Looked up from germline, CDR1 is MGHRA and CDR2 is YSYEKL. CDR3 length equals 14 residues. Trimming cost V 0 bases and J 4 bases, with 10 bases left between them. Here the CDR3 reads CASSQDRGEYEQYF. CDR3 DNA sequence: TGCGCCAGCAGCCAAGATCGGGGTGAGTACGAGCAGTACTTC.

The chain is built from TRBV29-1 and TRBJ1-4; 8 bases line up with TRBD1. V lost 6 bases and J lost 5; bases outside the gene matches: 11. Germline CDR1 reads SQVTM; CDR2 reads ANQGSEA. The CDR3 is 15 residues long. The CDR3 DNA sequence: TGCAGCGTGAGTTCCGGGACAGGTGTGAATGAAAAACTGTTTTTT. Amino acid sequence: CSVSSGTGVNEKLFF.

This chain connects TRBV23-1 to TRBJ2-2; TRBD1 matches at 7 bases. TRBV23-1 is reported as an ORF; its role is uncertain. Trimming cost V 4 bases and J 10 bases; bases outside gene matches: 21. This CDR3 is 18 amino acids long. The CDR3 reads CASSPQSRPQGFREELFF. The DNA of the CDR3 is TGCGCCAGCAGTCCTCAATCGCGCCCACAGGGGTTTCGTGAGGAGCTGTTTTTT.

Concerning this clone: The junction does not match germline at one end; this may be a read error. CDR3 DNA sequence: TGTGCCAGCAGTTTGGCGGGGAGCTCCTACAATGAGCAGTTCTTC. This sequence encodes CASSLAGSSYNEQFF. The chain carries TRBV5-4 and TRBJ2-1, with a possible D match to TRBD2 (6 bases). Germline loops: CDR1 SGHNT, CDR2 YYREEE (reference sequence). This CDR3 has 15 amino acids.

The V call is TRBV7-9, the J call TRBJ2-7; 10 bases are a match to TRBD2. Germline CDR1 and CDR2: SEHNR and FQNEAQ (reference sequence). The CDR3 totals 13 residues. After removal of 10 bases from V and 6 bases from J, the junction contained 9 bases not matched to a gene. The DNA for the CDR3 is TGTGCCATTTCACTAGCGGGGTGGCTCGAGCAGTACTTC. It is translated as CAISLAGWLEQYF.

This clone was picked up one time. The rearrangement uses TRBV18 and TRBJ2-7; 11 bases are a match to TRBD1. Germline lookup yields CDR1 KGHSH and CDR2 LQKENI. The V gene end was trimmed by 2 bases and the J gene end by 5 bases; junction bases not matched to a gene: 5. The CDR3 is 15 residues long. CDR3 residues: CASSPGQGAFDEQYF. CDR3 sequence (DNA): TGTGCCAGCTCACCAGGACAGGGGGCCTTCGACGAGCAGTACTTC.

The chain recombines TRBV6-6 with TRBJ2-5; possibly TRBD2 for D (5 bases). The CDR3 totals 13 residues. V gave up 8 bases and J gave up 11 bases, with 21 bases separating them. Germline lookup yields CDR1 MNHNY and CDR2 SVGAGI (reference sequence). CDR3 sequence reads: CASSGLSFHEQYF. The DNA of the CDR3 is TGTGCCAGCTCCGGACTCTCATTTCATGAGCAGTACTTC.

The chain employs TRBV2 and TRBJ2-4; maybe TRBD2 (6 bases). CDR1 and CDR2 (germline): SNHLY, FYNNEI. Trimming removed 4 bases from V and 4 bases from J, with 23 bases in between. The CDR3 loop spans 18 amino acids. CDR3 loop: CASSGPSPGGTKKNIQYF. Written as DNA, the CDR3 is TGTGCCAGCAGTGGTCCTTCTCCGGGCGGGACCAAAAAAAACATTCAGTACTTC.

As DNA, the CDR3 is TGTGCCACCAAGGAGGGGACTAGCGTAGAAGAGACCCAGTACTTC. This gives the protein CATKEGTSVEETQYF. This chain uses TRBV15 with TRBJ2-5; 10 nucleotides line up with TRBD2. Germline CDR1 and CDR2: LNHNV and YYDKDF (reference sequence). V lost 7 bases to trimming and J lost 3 bases; unmatched junction nucleotides: 8. The CDR3 has 15 residues. Using reference TRBV15 and TRBJ2-5 for the parts outside the CDR3, the full variable domain is DAMVIQNPRYQVTQFGKPVTLSCSQTLNHNVMYWYQQKSSQAPKLLFHYYDKDFNNEADTPDNFQSRRPNTSFCFLDIRSPGLGDTAMYLCATKEGTSVEETQYFGPGTRLLVL.

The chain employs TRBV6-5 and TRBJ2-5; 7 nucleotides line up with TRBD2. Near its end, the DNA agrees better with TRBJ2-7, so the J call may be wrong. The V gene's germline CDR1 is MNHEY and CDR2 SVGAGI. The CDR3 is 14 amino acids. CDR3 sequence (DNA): TGTGCCAGCAGCAGGAACGGGGGGATTTACGAGCAGTACTTC. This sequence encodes CASSRNGGIYEQYF.

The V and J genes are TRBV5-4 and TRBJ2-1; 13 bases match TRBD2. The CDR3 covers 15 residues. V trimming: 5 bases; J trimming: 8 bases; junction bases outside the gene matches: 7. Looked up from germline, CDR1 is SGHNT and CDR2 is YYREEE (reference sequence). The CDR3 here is CASSVLAGGPDEQFF. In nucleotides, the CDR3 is TGTGCCAGCAGTGTACTAGCGGGAGGGCCAGATGAGCAGTTCTTC.

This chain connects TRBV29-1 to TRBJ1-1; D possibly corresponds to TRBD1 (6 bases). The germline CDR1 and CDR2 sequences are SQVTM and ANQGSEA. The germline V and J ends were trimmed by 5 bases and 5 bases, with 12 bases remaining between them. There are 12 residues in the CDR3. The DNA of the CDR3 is TGCAGCGTTTTAGCCCAGGGGACTGAAGCTTTCTTT. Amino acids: CSVLAQGTEAFF.

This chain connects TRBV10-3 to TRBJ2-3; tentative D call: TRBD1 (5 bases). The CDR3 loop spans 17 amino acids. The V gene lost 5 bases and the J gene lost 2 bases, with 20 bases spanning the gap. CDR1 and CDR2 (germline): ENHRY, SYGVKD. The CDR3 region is CAISKLGGQTVTDTQYF. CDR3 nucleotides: TGTGCCATCAGTAAGTTAGGTGGACAAACCGTCACAGATACGCAGTATTTT.

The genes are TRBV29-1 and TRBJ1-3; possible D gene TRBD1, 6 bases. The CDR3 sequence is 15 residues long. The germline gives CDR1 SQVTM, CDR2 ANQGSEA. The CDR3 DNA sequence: TGCGGAGCTGAACCACAGGGTAGGGGGGGAAACACCATATATTTT. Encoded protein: CGAEPQGRGGNTIYF.

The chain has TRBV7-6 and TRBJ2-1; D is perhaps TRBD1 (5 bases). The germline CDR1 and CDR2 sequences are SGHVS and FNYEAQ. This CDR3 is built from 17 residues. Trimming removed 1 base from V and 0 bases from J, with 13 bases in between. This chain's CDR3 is CASSLGRTPSSYNEQFF. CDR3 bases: TGTGCCAGCAGCTTAGGACGGACACCTAGCTCCTACAATGAGCAGTTCTTC.

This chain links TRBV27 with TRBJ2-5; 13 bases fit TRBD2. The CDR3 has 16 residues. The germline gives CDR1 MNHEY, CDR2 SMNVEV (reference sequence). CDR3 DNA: TGTGCAACCCTACCTTTTGGGACTAGCGGGGAAGAGACCCAGTACTTC. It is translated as CATLPFGTSGEETQYF.

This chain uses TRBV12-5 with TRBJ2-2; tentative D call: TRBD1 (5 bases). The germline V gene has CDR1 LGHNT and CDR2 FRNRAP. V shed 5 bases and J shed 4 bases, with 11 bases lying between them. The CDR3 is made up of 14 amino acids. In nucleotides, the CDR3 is TGTGCTAGTGGTCCAGGACATTCCACCGGGGAGCTGTTTTTT. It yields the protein CASGPGHSTGELFF.

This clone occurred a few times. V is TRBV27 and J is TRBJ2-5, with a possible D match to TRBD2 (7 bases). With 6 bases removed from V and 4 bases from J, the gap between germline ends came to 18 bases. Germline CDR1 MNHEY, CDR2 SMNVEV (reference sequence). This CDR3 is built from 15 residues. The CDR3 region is CASRGEGGRLETQYF. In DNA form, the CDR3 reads TGTGCCAGCAGAGGGGAGGGGGGGAGACTAGAGACCCAGTACTTC.

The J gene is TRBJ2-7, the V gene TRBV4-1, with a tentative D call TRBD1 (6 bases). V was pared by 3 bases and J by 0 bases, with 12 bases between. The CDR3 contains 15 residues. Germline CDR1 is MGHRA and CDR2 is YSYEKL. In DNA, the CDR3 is TGCGCCAGCAGCCAGTTCGACAGGACCTCCTACGAGCAGTACTTC. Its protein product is CASSQFDRTSYEQYF.

The CDR3, as DNA: TGTGCCAGCAGCAAGCGGAGCGACGGCGGGGAGCTGTTTTTT. The encoded protein is CASSKRSDGGELFF. The V gene is TRBV11-3, the J gene TRBJ2-2; tentatively, D is TRBD2 (5 bases). CDR1 and CDR2 (germline): SGHNT, YENEEA. This CDR3 is built from 14 residues. V lost 5 bases and J lost 7, with 14 bases in between. Drawing the rest from reference TRBV11-3 and TRBJ2-2, the complete variable domain is EAGVVQSPRYKIIEKKQPVAFWCNPISGHNTLYWYLQNLGQGPELLIRYENEEAVDDSQLPKDRFSAERLKGVDSTLKIQPAELGDSAVYLCASSKRSDGGELFFGEGSRLTVL.